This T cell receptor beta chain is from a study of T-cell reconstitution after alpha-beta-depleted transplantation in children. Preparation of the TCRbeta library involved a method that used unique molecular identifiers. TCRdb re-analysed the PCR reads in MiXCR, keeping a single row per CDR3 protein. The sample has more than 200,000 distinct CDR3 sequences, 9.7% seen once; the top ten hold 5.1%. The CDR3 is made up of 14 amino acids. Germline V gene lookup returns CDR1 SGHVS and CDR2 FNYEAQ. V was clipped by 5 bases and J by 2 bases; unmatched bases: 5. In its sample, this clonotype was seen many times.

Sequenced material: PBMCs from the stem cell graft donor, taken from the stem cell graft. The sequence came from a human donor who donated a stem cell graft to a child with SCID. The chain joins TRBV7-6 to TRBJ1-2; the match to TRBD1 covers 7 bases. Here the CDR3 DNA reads TGTGCCAGCAGCCCTGGGACAGCCAACTATGGCTACACCTTC. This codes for CASSPGTANYGYTF.